This T cell receptor (beta chain) was found in a study of blood T cell repertoires in COVID-19. The junction had 16 bases not matched to a gene; V was cut back by 4 bases and J by 1 base. CDR1 SGDLS and CDR2 YYNGEE come from the germline V gene. The CDR3 consists of 21 residues. Clones were read by immunoSEQ multiplex PCR, and TCRdb kept only the in-frame ones, dropping some. The table lists more than 35,000 clones, roughly 70% of them singletons. Sequencing input: peripheral blood. The chain combines TRBV9 with TRBJ2-4; 14 positions agree with TRBD2. The clonotype was recovered from an elderly man with acute or convalescent COVID-19. In DNA form, the CDR3 reads TGTGCCAGCAGCCCCCAACCAAAGACTAGCGGGAGGGCCACGGCCAAAAACATTCAGTACTTC. Its translation is CASSPQPKTSGRATAKNIQYF.